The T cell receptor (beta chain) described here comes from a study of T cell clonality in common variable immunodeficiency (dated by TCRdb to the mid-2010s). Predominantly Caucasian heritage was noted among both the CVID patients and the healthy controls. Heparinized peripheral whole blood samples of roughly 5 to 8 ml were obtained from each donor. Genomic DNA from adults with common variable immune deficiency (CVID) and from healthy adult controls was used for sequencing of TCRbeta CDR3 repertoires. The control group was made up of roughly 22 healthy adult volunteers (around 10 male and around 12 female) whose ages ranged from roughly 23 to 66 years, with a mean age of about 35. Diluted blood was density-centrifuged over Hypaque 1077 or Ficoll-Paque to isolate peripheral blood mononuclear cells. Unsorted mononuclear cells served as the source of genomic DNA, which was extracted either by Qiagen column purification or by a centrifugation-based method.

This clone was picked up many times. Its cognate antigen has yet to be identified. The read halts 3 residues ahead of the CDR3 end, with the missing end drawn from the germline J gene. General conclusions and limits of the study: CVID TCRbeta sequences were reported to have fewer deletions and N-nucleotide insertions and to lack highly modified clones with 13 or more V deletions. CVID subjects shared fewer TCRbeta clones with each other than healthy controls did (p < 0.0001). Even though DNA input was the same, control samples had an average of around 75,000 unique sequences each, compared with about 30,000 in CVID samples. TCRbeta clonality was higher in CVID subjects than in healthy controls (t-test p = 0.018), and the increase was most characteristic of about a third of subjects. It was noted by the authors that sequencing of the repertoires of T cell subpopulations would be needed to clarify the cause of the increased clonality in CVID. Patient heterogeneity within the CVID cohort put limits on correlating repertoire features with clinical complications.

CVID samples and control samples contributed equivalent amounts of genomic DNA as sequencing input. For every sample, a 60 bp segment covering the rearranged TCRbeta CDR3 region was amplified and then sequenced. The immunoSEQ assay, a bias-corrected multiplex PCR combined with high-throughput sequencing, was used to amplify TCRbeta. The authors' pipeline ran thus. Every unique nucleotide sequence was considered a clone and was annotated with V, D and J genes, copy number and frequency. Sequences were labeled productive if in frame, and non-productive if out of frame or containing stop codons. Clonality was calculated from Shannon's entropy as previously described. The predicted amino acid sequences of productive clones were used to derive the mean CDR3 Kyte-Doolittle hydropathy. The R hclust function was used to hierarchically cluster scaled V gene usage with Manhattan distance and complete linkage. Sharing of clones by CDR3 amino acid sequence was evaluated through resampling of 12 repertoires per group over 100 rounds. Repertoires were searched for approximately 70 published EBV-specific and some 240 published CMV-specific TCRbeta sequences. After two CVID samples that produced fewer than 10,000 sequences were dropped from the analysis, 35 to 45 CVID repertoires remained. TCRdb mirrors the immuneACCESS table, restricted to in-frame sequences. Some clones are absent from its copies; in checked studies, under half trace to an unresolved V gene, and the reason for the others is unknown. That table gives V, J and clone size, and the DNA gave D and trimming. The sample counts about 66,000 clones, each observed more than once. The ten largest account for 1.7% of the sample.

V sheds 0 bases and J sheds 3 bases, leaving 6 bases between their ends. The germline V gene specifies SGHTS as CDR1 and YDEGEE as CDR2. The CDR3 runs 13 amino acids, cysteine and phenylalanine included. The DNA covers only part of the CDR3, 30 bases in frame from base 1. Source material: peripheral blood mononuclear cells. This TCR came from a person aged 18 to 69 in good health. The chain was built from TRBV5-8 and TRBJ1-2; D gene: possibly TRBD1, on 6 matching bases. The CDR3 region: CASSLDRDYGYTF. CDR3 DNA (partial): TGTGCCAGCAGCTTGGACAGGGACTATGGC.